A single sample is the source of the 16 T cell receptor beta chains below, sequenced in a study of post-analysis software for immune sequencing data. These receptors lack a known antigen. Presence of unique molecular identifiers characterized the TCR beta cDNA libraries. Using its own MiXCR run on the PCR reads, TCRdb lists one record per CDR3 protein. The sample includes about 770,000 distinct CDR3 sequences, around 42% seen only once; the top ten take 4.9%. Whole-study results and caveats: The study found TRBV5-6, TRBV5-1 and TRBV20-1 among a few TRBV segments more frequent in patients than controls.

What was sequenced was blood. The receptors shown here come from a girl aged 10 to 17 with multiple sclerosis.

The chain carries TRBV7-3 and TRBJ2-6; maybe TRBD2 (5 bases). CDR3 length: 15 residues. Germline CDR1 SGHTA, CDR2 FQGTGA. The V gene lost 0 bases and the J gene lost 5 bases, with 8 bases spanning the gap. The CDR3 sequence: CASSLTAGWANVLTF. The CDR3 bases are TGTGCCAGCAGCTTAACGGCGGGCTGGGCCAACGTCCTGACTTTC.

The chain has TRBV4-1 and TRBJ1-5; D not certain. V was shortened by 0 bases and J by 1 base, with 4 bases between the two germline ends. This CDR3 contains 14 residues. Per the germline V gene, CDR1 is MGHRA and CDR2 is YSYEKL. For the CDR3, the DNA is TGCGCCAGCAGCCAAGATCCCAGCAATCAGCCCCAGCATTTT. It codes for CASSQDPSNQPQHF.

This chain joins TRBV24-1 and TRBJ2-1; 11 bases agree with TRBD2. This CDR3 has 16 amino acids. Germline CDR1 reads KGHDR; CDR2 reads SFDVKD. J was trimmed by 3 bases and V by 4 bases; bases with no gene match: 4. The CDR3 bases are TGTGCCACCAGTGACCATAGCGGGAGGGGCTACAATGAGCAGTTCTTC. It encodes CATSDHSGRGYNEQFF.

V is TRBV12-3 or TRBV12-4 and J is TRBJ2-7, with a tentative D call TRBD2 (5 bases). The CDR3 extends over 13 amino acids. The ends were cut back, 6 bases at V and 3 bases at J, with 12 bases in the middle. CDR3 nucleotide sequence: TGTGCCAGCAGACTTGTCGGGGTCTACGAGCAGTACTTC. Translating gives CASRLVGVYEQYF.

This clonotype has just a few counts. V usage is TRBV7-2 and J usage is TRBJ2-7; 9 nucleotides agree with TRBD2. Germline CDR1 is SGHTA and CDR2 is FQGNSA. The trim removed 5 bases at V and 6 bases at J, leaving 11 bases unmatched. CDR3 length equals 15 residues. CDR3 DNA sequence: TGTGCCAGCAGCCTACAAGTAGCGGGAGCAACCGAGCAGTACTTC. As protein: CASSLQVAGATEQYF.

The CDR3 loop is CASSLSQQAENTEAFF. CDR3 DNA: TGTGCCAGCAGTCTATCGCAACAGGCTGAGAACACTGAAGCTTTCTTT. The gene calls are TRBV6-5 and TRBJ1-1; D may be TRBD1 (5 bases). The CDR3 spans 16 residues. Trimming removed 5 bases from V and 1 base from J, with 17 bases in between. CDR1 and CDR2 from the germline V gene are MNHEY and SVGAGI.

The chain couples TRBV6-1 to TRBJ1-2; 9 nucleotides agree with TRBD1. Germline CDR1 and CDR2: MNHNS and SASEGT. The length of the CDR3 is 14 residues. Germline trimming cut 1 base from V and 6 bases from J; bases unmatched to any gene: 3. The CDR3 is CASSEGGTGNGYTF. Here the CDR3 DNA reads TGTGCCAGCAGTGAAGGCGGGACAGGGAATGGCTACACCTTC.

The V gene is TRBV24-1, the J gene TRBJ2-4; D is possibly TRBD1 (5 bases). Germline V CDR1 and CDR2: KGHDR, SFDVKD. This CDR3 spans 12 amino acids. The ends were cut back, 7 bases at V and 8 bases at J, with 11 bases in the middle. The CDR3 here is CATSQGHDIQYF. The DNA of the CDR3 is TGTGCCACCAGCCAGGGCCACGACATTCAGTACTTC.

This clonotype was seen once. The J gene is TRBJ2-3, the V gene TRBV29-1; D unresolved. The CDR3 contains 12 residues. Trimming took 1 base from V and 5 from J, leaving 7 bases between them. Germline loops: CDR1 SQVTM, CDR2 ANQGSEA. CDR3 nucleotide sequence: TGCAGCGTTGAAGGGGATGGAGATACGCAGTATTTT. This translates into CSVEGDGDTQYF.

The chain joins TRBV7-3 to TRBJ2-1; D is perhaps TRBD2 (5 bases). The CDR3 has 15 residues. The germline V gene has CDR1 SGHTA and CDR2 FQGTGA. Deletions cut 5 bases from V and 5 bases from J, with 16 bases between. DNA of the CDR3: TGTGCCAGCAGCGCCCACGACGGGGAGAACAATGAGCAGTTCTTC. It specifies CASSAHDGENNEQFF.

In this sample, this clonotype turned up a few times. This CDR3 is CASSLRQDTEAFF. In nucleotides, the CDR3 is TGTGCCAGCTCACTCCGGCAGGACACTGAAGCTTTCTTT. The chain couples TRBV18 to TRBJ1-1, with D unclear. With 4 bases removed from V and 3 bases from J, the gap between germline ends came to 9 bases. The CDR3 extends over 13 amino acids. In germline, CDR1 is KGHSH, CDR2 LQKENI.

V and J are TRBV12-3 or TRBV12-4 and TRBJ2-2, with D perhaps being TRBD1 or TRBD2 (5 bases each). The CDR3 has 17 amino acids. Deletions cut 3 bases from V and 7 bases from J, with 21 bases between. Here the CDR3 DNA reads TGTGCCAGCAGTTTTAATGAGAGATTCAGGGCGGGCGGGGAGCTGTTTTTT. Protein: CASSFNERFRAGGELFF.

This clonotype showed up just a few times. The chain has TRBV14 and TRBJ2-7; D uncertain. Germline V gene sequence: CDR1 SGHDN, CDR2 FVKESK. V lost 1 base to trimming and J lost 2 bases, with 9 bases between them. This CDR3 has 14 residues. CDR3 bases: TGTGCCAGCAGCCAAGGCATCCCCCCCTACGAGCAGTACTTC. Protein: CASSQGIPPYEQYF. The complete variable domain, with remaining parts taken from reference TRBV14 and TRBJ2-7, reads EAGVTQFPSHSVIEKGQTVTLRCDPISGHDNLYWYRRVMGKEIKFLLHFVKESKQDESGMPNNRFLAERTGGTYSTLKVQPAELEDSGVYFCASSQGIPPYEQYFGPGTRLTVT.

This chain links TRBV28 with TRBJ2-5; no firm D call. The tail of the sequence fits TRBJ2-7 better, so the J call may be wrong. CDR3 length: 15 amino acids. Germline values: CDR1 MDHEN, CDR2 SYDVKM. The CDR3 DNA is TGTGCCAGCAGACTAAGAGGACCCTTTTTCTACGAGCAGTACTTC. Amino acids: CASRLRGPFFYEQYF.

The CDR3 sequence: CSARTYEEYNEQFF. CDR3 coding DNA: TGCAGTGCTAGGACTTACGAAGAATACAATGAGCAGTTCTTC. The V gene is TRBV20-1, the J gene TRBJ2-1; D not resolved. Germline V gene sequence: CDR1 DFQATT, CDR2 SNEGSKA (reference sequence). CDR3 length: 14 amino acids. The ends were cut back, 3 bases at V and 4 bases at J, with 13 bases in the middle.

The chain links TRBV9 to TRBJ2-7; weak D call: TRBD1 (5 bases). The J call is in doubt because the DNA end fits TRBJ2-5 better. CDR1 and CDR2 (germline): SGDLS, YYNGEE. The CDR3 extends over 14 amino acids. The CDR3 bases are TGTGCCAGCAACCAAGGACACAACCGGGAGACCCAGTACTTC. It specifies CASNQGHNRETQYF.